This T cell receptor (beta chain) was sequenced for a study of blood T cell repertoires in COVID-19. Study details: Some COVID-19 samples were acute and others convalescent; all came from the United States, Italy and Spain.

In the authors' methods: Using reference gene primer amplification, nucleated cell counts were estimated. The table came from immunoSEQ multiplex PCR; TCRdb's copy has only in-frame clones and leaves some out. That table gives V, J and clone size, and the DNA gave D and trimming. The data show around 75,000 clones, about 85% seen once. CDR3 length equals 13 residues. The chain employs TRBV12-2 and TRBJ2-7; TRBD2 is taken as the D call from the table, unchecked against the DNA. TRBV12-2 is termed a pseudogene. The sample taken for sequencing was peripheral blood. The receptor was derived from a man in his 70s with active COVID-19. CDR3 DNA: TGTGCAAACCCCGCGGGGGGCTCCTACGAGCAGTACTTC. This translates into CANPAGGSYEQYF.